This T cell receptor beta chain was identified during a study of T cells in Graves' hyperthyroidism and ophthalmopathy. TCR beta CDR3 sequences were amplified from RNA transcripts. A first-round RT-PCR of the TCR CDR3 used the HTBI primer set. TCRdb itself ran the multiplex PCR reads through MiXCR, one entry per CDR3 protein. The sample lists hundreds of thousands of distinct CDR3 sequences; approximately 19% were seen once. The blood was taken when hyperthyroidism was first diagnosed, before any ophthalmopathy symptoms showed up. This TCR derives from a woman aged 50 to 65 with Graves' hyperthyroidism that later progressed to Graves' ophthalmopathy. Sequenced input: blood.

The DNA for the CDR3 is TGTGCCAGCAGTCGCGACAGGAGTGAGGGCTACACCTTC. Encoded protein: CASSRDRSEGYTF. The chain is built from TRBV6-5 and TRBJ1-2; D is perhaps TRBD1 (6 bases). CDR3 size: 13 residues. Germline V gene sequence: CDR1 MNHEY, CDR2 SVGAGI. The ends were cut back, 5 bases at V and 8 bases at J, with 15 bases in the middle.